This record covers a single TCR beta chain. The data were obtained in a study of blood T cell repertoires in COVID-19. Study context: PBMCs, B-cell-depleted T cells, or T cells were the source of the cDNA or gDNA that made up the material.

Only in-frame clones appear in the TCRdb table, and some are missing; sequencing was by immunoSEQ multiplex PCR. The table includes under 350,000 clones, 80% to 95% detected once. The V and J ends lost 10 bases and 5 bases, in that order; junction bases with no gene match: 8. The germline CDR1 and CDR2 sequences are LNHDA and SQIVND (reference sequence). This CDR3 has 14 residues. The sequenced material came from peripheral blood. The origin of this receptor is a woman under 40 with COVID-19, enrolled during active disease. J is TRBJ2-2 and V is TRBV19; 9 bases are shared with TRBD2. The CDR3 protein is CATKWAGGTGELFF. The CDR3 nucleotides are TGTGCCACCAAATGGGCGGGAGGGACCGGGGAGCTGTTTTTT.